Listed below are T cell receptor beta chains from one sample, sequenced in a study of cytomegalovirus exposure and HLA in healthy donors. The protocol was immunoSEQ multiplex PCR, while the TCRdb copy is restricted to in-frame clones and leaves out a portion. The repertoire consists of over 85,000 clones, with around 89% occurring once and the leading ten covering more than 1.4%. The sequencing sample was made of PBMCs. These receptors were taken from a woman aged 25 to 39 in good health and CMV-seropositive. Each CDR3 is given with its conserved first and last residue. The order of the fields is V gene, J gene, clone size, D gene, CDR3 protein, CDR3 DNA. The D gene is left open where the match is weak. A row's size may be missing; if present it is once, few, many or a size class.

V gene: TRBV29-1; J gene: TRBJ1-1; clone size: .; D gene: .; CDR3 protein: CSVEDPYTEAFF; CDR3 DNA: TGCAGCGTTGAAGACCCATACACTGAAGCTTTCTTT
V gene: TRBV5-1; J gene: TRBJ2-1; clone size: .; D gene: TRBD2; CDR3 protein: CASSLVSGGRGYNEQFF; CDR3 DNA: TGCGCCAGCAGCTTGGTCAGCGGGGGCCGGGGATACAATGAGCAGTTCTTC
V gene: TRBV6-5; J gene: TRBJ2-7; clone size: .; D gene: TRBD1; CDR3 protein: CASRGRDRGLYEQYF; CDR3 DNA: TGTGCCAGCAGGGGCCGGGACAGGGGGCTTTACGAGCAGTACTTC
V gene: TRBV29-1; J gene: TRBJ2-1; clone size: once; D gene: .; CDR3 protein: CSVDRANEQFF; CDR3 DNA: TGCAGCGTTGACAGGGCCAATGAGCAGTTCTTC
V gene: TRBV7-9; J gene: TRBJ2-3; clone size: .; D gene: TRBD1; CDR3 protein: CASSPGTGSTDTQYF; CDR3 DNA: TGTGCCAGCAGCCCAGGGACAGGGAGCACAGATACGCAGTATTTT
V gene: TRBV19; J gene: TRBJ1-1; clone size: .; D gene: TRBD1; CDR3 protein: CASRPPQGAPSADTEAFF; CDR3 DNA: TGTGCCAGTAGACCGCCCCAGGGGGCCCCATCGGCGGACACTGAAGCTTTCTTT
V gene: TRBV18; J gene: TRBJ2-5; clone size: once; D gene: .; CDR3 protein: CASSRLGAGVETQYF; CDR3 DNA: TGTGCCAGCTCACGACTCGGGGCAGGGGTCGAGACCCAGTACTTC
V gene: TRBV7-2; J gene: TRBJ2-7; clone size: .; D gene: TRBD1; CDR3 protein: CASTSRDRAYEQYF; CDR3 DNA: TGTGCCAGCACTTCCCGGGACAGGGCCTACGAGCAGTACTTC
V gene: TRBV7-9; J gene: TRBJ2-7; clone size: .; D gene: .; CDR3 protein: CASSLAGRSSSIYEQYF; CDR3 DNA: TGTGCCAGCAGCTTAGCGGGCAGGTCCTCGTCCATCTACGAGCAGTACTTC
V gene: TRBV4-3; J gene: TRBJ2-5; clone size: .; D gene: TRBD2; CDR3 protein: CASSRLAGDEETQYF; CDR3 DNA: TGCGCCAGCAGCCGACTAGCGGGAGATGAAGAGACCCAGTACTTC
V gene: TRBV30; J gene: TRBJ2-7; clone size: .; D gene: TRBD1; CDR3 protein: CAWSGTGEPYEQYF; CDR3 DNA: TGTGCCTGGAGTGGGACAGGGGAACCCTACGAGCAGTACTTC
V gene: TRBV6-7; J gene: TRBJ2-1; clone size: .; D gene: TRBD2; CDR3 protein: CASSYSYLTSVLSGEQFF; CDR3 DNA: TGTGCCAGCAGTTACTCGTACTTGACTAGCGTTCTTTCTGGGGAGCAGTTCTTC
V gene: TRBV5-1; J gene: TRBJ2-3; clone size: .; D gene: .; CDR3 protein: CASSASSGTDTQYF; CDR3 DNA: TGCGCCAGCAGCGCTAGCTCCGGCACAGATACGCAGTATTTT
V gene: TRBV11-1; J gene: TRBJ2-5; clone size: .; D gene: .; CDR3 protein: CASRQAQETQYF; CDR3 DNA: TGTGCCAGCAGACAGGCTCAAGAGACCCAGTACTTC
V gene: TRBV27; J gene: TRBJ2-3; clone size: .; D gene: TRBD2; CDR3 protein: CASSSSGRATDTQYF; CDR3 DNA: TGTGCCAGCAGTTCTAGCGGGAGGGCCACAGATACGCAGTATTTT
V gene: TRBV2; J gene: TRBJ2-1; clone size: .; D gene: .; CDR3 protein: CASSEWLGPSYNEQFF; CDR3 DNA: TGTGCCAGCAGTGAATGGCTGGGGCCCTCCTACAATGAGCAGTTCTTC
V gene: TRBV6-6; J gene: TRBJ2-3; clone size: .; D gene: TRBD2; CDR3 protein: CASSLAGGHPDTQYF; CDR3 DNA: TGTGCCAGCAGCCTAGCGGGGGGGCATCCAGATACGCAGTATTTT
V gene: TRBV2; J gene: TRBJ2-7; clone size: .; D gene: .; CDR3 protein: CASSFVYEQYF; CDR3 DNA: TGTGCCAGCAGTTTCGTTTACGAGCAGTACTTC
V gene: TRBV11-2; J gene: TRBJ2-3; clone size: .; D gene: TRBD2; CDR3 protein: CASSPTGLAGYTDTQYF; CDR3 DNA: TGTGCCAGCAGCCCAACCGGACTAGCGGGATACACAGATACGCAGTATTTT
V gene: TRBV30; J gene: TRBJ2-7; clone size: .; D gene: .; CDR3 protein: CAWSNDFYEQYF; CDR3 DNA: TGTGCCTGGAGTAATGACTTCTACGAGCAGTACTTC
V gene: TRBV2; J gene: TRBJ2-5; clone size: .; D gene: .; CDR3 protein: CASTAAQETQYF; CDR3 DNA: TGTGCCAGCACGGCGGCTCAAGAGACCCAGTACTTC
V gene: TRBV18; J gene: TRBJ1-1; clone size: once; D gene: .; CDR3 protein: CASSPRATTLNTEAFF; CDR3 DNA: TGTGCCAGCTCACCCAGGGCAACGACTTTGAACACTGAAGCTTTCTTT
V gene: TRBV4-1; J gene: TRBJ2-1; clone size: once; D gene: TRBD1; CDR3 protein: CASSQVWETGYNEQFF; CDR3 DNA: TGCGCCAGCAGCCAAGTGTGGGAGACAGGGTACAATGAGCAGTTCTTC
V gene: TRBV5-6; J gene: TRBJ2-1; clone size: .; D gene: .; CDR3 protein: CASSFPGSGHNEQFF; CDR3 DNA: TGTGCCAGCAGCTTTCCGGGCAGCGGACACAATGAGCAGTTCTTC
V gene: TRBV5-1; J gene: TRBJ2-5; clone size: .; D gene: .; CDR3 protein: CASSAETQYF; CDR3 DNA: TGCGCCAGCAGCGCGGAGACCCAGTACTTC
V gene: TRBV5-4; J gene: TRBJ2-1; clone size: .; D gene: TRBD1; CDR3 protein: CASSYGQGRNEQFF; CDR3 DNA: TGTGCCAGCAGCTATGGACAGGGCAGGAATGAGCAGTTCTTC
V gene: TRBV30; J gene: TRBJ1-1; clone size: .; D gene: TRBD1; CDR3 protein: CAWKGQGAKHTEAFF; CDR3 DNA: TGTGCCTGGAAAGGGCAGGGGGCTAAGCACACTGAAGCTTTCTTT
V gene: TRBV9; J gene: TRBJ1-2; clone size: .; D gene: TRBD1; CDR3 protein: CASSVGTGPRYGYTF; CDR3 DNA: TGTGCCAGCAGCGTGGGGACAGGACCGCGCTATGGCTACACCTTC
V gene: TRBV30; J gene: TRBJ1-1; clone size: .; D gene: .; CDR3 protein: CAWSVGQESEAFF; CDR3 DNA: TGTGCCTGGAGTGTAGGCCAGGAATCTGAAGCTTTCTTT
V gene: TRBV13; J gene: TRBJ2-1; clone size: .; D gene: TRBD2; CDR3 protein: CASSPDSGTSGYNEQFF; CDR3 DNA: TGTGCCAGCAGCCCCGATTCCGGGACTAGCGGGTACAATGAGCAGTTCTTC
V gene: TRBV5-5; J gene: TRBJ1-2; clone size: .; D gene: .; CDR3 protein: CASNLGVSENYGYTF; CDR3 DNA: TGTGCCAGCAACTTGGGAGTATCCGAGAACTATGGCTACACCTTC
V gene: TRBV13; J gene: TRBJ1-2; clone size: .; D gene: .; CDR3 protein: CASSLRTSAAYTF; CDR3 DNA: TGTGCCAGCAGCCTACGGACCTCAGCGGCCTACACCTTC